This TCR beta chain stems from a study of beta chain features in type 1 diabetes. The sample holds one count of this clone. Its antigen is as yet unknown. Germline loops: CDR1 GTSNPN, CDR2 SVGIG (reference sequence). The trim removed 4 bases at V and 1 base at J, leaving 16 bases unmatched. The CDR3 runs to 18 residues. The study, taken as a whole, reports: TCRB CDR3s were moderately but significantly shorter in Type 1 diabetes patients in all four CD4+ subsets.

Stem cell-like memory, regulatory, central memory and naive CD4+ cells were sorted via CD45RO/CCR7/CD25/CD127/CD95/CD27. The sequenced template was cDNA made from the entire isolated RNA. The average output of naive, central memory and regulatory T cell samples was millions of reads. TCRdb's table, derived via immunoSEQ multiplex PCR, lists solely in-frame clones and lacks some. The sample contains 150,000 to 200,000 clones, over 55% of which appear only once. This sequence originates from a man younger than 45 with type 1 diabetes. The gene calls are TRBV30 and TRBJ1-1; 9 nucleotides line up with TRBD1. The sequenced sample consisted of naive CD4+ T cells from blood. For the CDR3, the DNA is TGTGCCTGGAAATCAGACAGGGGGAAGGAGTGTCCGAACACTGAAGCTTTCTTT. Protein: CAWKSDRGKECPNTEAFF.